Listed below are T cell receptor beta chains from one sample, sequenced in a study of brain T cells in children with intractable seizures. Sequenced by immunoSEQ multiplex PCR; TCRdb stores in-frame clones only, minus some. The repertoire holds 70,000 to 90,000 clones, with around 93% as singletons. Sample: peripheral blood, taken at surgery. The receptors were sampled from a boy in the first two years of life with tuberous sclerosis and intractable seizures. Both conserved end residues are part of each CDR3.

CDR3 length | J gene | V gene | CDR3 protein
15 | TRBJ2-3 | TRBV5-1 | CASSLFKGSTDTQYF
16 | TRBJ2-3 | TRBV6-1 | CASSAEYGHSTDTQYF
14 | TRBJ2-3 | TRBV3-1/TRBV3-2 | CASSGPPGGDTQYF
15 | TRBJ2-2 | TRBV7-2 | CASSLQGKGAGELFF
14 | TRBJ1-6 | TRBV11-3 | CASSSGLQNSPLHF
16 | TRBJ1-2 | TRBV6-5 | CASSYSGQGKNYGYTF
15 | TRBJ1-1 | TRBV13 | CASSPNPGGNPEAFF
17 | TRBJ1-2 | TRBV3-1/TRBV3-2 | CASSQVEFVGQNYGYTF
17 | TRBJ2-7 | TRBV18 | CASSLVLGQGPWHEQYF
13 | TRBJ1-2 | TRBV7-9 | CASSLDVAFGYTF
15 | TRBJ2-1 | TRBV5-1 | CASSPGQGARNEQFF
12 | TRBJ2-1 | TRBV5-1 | CASSSTSGEQFF
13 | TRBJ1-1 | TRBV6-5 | CASRGTGVLGAFF
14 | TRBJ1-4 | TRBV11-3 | CASSFGTRNEKLFF
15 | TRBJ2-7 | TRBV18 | CASSPWTSDSYEQYF
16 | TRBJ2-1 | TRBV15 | CATSRAGVSANDEQFF
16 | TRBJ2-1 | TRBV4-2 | CASRRFLAGGSNEQFF
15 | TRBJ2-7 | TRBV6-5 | CATILPTLNSYEQYF
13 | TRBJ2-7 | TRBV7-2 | CASSLPGSYEQYF
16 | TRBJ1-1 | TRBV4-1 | CASSQVFRQSNTEAFF
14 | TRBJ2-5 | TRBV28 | CASSLERVGETQYF
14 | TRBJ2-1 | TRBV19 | CASSLGRGGHEQFF
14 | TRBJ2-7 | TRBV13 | CASSLSPVIYEQYF
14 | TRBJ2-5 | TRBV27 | CASSLTPQGETQYF
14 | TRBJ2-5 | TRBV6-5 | CASSYSGSQETQYF
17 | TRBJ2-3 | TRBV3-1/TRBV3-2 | CASSQDLGQTSTDTQYF
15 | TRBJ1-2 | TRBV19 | CASSTRQGSANGYTF
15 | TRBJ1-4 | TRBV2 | CASRSRDRANEKLFF
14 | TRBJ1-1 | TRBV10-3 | CAISEYQENTEAFF
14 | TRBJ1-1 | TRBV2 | CASSGQGSYYEAFF